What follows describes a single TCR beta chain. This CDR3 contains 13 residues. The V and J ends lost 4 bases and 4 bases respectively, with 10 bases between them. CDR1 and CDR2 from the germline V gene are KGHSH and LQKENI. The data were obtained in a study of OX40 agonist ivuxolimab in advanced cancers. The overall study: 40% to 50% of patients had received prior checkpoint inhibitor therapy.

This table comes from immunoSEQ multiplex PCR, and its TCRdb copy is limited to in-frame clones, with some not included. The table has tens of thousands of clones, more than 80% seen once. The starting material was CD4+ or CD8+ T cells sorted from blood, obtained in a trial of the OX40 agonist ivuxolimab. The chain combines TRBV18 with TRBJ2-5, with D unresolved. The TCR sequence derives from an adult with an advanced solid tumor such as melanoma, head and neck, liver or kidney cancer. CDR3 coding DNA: TGTGCCAGCTCACTGCGGACCGGAGAGACCCAGTACTTC. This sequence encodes CASSLRTGETQYF.